This T cell receptor beta chain was sequenced for a study of shared clonotypes between healthy human individuals. Regarding this clone: Other nucleotide sequences from this sample produce the same CDR3.

CDR1 MDHEN and CDR2 SYDVKM come from the germline V gene. CDR3 length equals 11 residues. Trimming pared 5 bases from V and 5 bases from J, leaving 4 bases between. TCRdb keeps only in-frame clones here, not all; method: immunoSEQ multiplex PCR. This sample has a few million clones, with roughly 93% found just once. V and J are TRBV28 and TRBJ2-1; D is unclear. The clonotype was recovered from a man between 18 and 29 years old in good health. Some clones in this sample may be carry-over from other donors' samples. Sequencing was performed on naive CD4+ T cells from PBMCs. Subset given: CD45RA+ positively selected. CDR3 DNA sequence: TGTGCCAGCAGTCGTAACAATGAGCAGTTCTTC. Amino acid sequence: CASSRNNEQFF.